This T cell receptor (beta chain) was sequenced during a study of blood T cell repertoires in COVID-19. Using immunoSEQ multiplex PCR, the repertoire was profiled, and TCRdb retains in-frame clones only, with some absent. This table holds 210,000 or so clones, 80% found once. V lost 3 bases and J lost 0, with 12 bases in between. The CDR3 totals 16 residues. CDR1 is LGHNT and CDR2 is FRNRAP in the germline V gene. Sequenced: PBMCs or T cells enriched from blood (not recorded which). The rearrangement joins TRBV12-5 to TRBJ1-5; no definite D call. The receptor's source is a man aged 25-40 years with acute COVID-19. CDR3: CASGLRGNYSNQPQHF. In DNA form, the CDR3 reads TGTGCTAGTGGTTTACGAGGGAATTATAGCAATCAGCCCCAGCATTTT.